This T cell receptor (beta chain) originates from a study of cytomegalovirus exposure and HLA in healthy donors. The CDR3 runs to 13 residues. V was cut by 3 bases and J by 2 bases, with 8 bases left in between. CDR1 is LNHDA and CDR2 is SQIVND in the germline V gene (reference sequence). The PCR was carried out with 60 Vbeta primers and 13 Jbeta primers. Assay: immunoSEQ multiplex PCR; the TCRdb copy retains only in-frame clones and omits some. The data show about 220,000 clones, with roughly 84% seen just once and roughly 0.71% held by the top ten. About this clone: Other DNA variants within this sample encode the same CDR3.

J is TRBJ2-7 and V is TRBV19, with TRBD2 as a possible D gene (5 bases). The TCR comes from a boy aged 2 to 9 in good health and CMV-seronegative. Sequencing input: PBMCs. DNA of the CDR3: TGTGCCAGTAGTATCGGGCGGGCCTACGAGCAGTACTTC. Translated: CASSIGRAYEQYF.